The next 9 T cell receptor beta chains were all read from a single sample in a study of blood T cell repertoires in COVID-19. The method was immunoSEQ multiplex PCR; TCRdb's version includes in-frame clones alone and lacks a portion of them. In the table there are 60,000 to 75,000 clones, roughly 90% of which are singletons. The sample comprised peripheral blood. Receptors originate from a man aged 35 to 55 with COVID-19, enrolled during active disease.

The J gene is TRBJ1-4, the V gene TRBV5-1; TRBD1 matches at 7 bases. The CDR3 sequence is 14 residues long. CDR1 and CDR2 (germline): SGHRS, YFSETQ. V lost 3 bases to trimming and J lost 10 bases; unmatched junction nucleotides: 9. The CDR3 DNA is TGCGCCAGCAGCTCAAGACAGGGTGGCGCAAAACTGTTTTTT. It yields the protein CASSSRQGGAKLFF.

In DNA, the CDR3 is TGTGCCAGCAGCTTCGACAGGGGGCGAGGCGAGCAGTACTTC. Encoded protein: CASSFDRGRGEQYF. This rearrangement joins TRBV7-9 to TRBJ2-7, with 10 bases lining up with TRBD1. The germline V gene encodes CDR1 SEHNR and CDR2 FQNEAQ (reference sequence). Trimming removed 3 bases from V and 6 bases from J; junction bases left unmatched: 5. The CDR3 spans 14 residues.

This clone showed up just once. The rearrangement links TRBV6-5 to TRBJ2-7; TRBD1 matches at 7 bases. The CDR3 is 15 residues long. Germline V CDR1 and CDR2: MNHEY, SVGAGI. Trimming took 5 bases from V and 3 from J; bases not matched to a gene: 10. CDR3 region: CASSPVKGARYEQYF. The CDR3 nucleotides read TGTGCCAGCAGTCCCGTCAAGGGGGCGCGCTACGAGCAGTACTTC.

This chain uses TRBV18 with TRBJ2-5; 8 bases align to TRBD2. There are 13 residues in the CDR3. Germline V gene data show CDR1 as KGHSH and CDR2 as LQKENI. The ends lost 5 bases at V and 5 bases at J; junction bases unmatched: 4. Written as DNA, the CDR3 is TGTGCCAGCTCAACGGGGGGGCGCGAGACCCAGTACTTC. Translation: CASSTGGRETQYF.

The chain carries TRBV7-9 and TRBJ1-4; no definite D call. Germline values: CDR1 SEHNR, CDR2 FQNEAQ (reference sequence). The CDR3 extends over 12 amino acids. With 0 bases removed from V and 8 bases from J, the gap between germline ends came to 4 bases. CDR3 DNA sequence: TGTGCCAGCAGCTTAGCGCAGGAAAAACTGTTTTTT. This encodes CASSLAQEKLFF.

The chain uses TRBV6-6 and TRBJ2-7, with a weak D call TRBD2 (5 bases). Germline lookup yields CDR1 MNHNY and CDR2 SVGAGI (reference sequence). V was pared by 5 bases and J by 0 bases, with 17 bases between. The CDR3 is made up of 16 amino acids. The CDR3 DNA reads TGTGCCAGCAGTCGACTTAGCGCTATTAGCTCCTACGAGCAGTACTTC. Translation gives CASSRLSAISSYEQYF.

V and J are TRBV2 and TRBJ2-1, with 9 positions matching TRBD2. V lost 7 bases and J lost 2; bases outside the gene matches: 6. The CDR3 sequence is 15 residues long. Germline assignment: CDR1 SNHLY and CDR2 FYNNEI. The CDR3 nucleotides are TGTGCCAGCACAATTTTAGCGGGGGCCTACAATGAGCAGTTCTTC. Amino acid sequence: CASTILAGAYNEQFF.

This rearrangement joins TRBV19 to TRBJ2-3, with 7 positions matching TRBD2. Losses at the gene ends were 5 bases for V and 9 bases for J; bases not matched to a gene: 17. Germline CDR1 LNHDA, CDR2 SQIVND (reference sequence). The CDR3 is 16 residues long. The CDR3 sequence: CASSPHLAVGALTQYF. Here the CDR3 DNA reads TGTGCCAGTAGTCCGCACCTAGCGGTAGGAGCGTTAACGCAGTATTTT.

The V call is TRBV4-1, the J call TRBJ1-2; possible D gene TRBD1, 5 bases. The CDR3 is 13 amino acids. Germline CDR1 MGHRA, CDR2 YSYEKL. Trimming shortened V by 1 base and J by 3 bases, and 6 bases separated the two germline ends. In nucleotides, the CDR3 is TGCGCCAGCAGCCAAGGGGGGGACTATGGCTACACCTTC. This sequence encodes CASSQGGDYGYTF.